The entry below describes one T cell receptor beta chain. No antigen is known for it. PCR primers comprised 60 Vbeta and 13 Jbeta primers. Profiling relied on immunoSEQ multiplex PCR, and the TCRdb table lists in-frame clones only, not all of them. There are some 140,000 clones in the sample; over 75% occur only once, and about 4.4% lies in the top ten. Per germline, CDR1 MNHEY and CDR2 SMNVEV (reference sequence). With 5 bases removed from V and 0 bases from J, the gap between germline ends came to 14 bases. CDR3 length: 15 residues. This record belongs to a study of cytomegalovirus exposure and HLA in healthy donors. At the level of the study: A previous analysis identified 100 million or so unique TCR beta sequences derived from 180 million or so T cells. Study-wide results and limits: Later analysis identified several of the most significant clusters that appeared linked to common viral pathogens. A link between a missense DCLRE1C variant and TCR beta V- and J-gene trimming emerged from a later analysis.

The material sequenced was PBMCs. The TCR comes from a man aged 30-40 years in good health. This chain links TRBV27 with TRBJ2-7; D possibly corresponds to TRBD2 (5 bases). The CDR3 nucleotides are TGTGCCAGCAGTGTGGACCTAGCCGGCTCCTACGAGCAGTACTTC. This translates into CASSVDLAGSYEQYF.